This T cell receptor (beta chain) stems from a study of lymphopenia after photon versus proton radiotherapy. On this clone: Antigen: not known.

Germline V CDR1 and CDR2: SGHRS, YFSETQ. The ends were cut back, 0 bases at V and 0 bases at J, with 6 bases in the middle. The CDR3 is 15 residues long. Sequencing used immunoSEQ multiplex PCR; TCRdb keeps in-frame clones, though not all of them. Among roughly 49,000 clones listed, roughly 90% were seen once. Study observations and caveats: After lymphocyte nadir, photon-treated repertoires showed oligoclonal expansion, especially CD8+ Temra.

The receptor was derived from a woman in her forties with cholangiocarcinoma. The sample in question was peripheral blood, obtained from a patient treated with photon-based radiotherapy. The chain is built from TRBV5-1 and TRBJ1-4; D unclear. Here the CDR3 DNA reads TGCGCCAGCAGCTTGGGCAGTTCAACTAATGAAAAACTGTTTTTT. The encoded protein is CASSLGSSTNEKLFF.